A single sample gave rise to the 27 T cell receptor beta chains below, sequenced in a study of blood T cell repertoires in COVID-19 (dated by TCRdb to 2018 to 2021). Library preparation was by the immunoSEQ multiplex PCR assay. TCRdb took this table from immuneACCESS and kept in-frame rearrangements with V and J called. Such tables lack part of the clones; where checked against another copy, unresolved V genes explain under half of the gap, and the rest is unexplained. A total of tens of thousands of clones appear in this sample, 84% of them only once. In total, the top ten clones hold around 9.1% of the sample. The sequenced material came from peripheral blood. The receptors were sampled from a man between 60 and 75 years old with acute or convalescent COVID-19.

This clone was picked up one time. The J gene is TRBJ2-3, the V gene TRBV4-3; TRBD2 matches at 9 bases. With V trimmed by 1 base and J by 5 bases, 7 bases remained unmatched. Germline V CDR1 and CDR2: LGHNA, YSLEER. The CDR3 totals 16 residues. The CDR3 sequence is CASSQGPAGGGDTQYF. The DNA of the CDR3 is TGCGCCAGCAGCCAAGGGCCAGCGGGGGGTGGAGATACGCAGTATTTT.

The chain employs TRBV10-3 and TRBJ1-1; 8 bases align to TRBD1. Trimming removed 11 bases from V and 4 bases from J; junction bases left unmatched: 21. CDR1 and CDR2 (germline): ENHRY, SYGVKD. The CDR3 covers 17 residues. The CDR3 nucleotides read TGTGCCTCGACTCAGGGGGCCCTTTTAAAAATGGGCACTGAAGCTTTCTTT. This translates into CASTQGALLKMGTEAFF.

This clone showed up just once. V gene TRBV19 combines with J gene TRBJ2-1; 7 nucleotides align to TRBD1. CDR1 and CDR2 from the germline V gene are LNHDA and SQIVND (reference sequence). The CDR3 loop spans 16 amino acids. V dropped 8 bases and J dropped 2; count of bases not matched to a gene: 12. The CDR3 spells CASGRPTGVTYNEQFF. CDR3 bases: TGTGCCAGTGGTAGACCTACAGGGGTAACCTACAATGAGCAGTTCTTC.

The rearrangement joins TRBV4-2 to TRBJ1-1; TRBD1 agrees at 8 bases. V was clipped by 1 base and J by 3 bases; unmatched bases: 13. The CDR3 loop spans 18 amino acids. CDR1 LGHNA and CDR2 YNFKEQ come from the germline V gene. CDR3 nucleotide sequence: TGTGCCAGCAGCCAAGTAGGGGGACAGGTGATTAGTGACACTGAAGCTTTCTTT. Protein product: CASSQVGGQVISDTEAFF.

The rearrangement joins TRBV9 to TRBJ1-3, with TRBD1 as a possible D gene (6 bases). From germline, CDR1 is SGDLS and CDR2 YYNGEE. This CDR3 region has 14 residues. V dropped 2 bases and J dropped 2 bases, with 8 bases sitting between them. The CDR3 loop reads CASSVSGAGNTIYF. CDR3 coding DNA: TGTGCCAGCAGCGTCTCAGGGGCTGGAAACACCATATATTTT.

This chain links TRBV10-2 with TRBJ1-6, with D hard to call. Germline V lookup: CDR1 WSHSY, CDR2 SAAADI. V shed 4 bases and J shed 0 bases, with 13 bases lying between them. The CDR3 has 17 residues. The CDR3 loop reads CASSVLVPSSYNSPLHF. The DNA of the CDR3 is TGCGCCAGCAGTGTGCTAGTCCCGAGCTCCTATAATTCACCCCTCCACTTT.

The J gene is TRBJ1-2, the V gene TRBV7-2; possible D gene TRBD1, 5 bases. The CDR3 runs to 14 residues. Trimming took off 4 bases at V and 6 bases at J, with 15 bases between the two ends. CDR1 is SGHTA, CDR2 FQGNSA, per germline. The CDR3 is CASSSLKGANGYTF. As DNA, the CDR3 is TGTGCCAGCAGCTCCTTAAAAGGGGCGAATGGCTACACCTTC. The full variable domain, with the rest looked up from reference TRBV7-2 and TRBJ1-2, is GAGVSQSPSNKVTEKGKDVELRCDPISGHTALYWYRQSLGQGLEFLIYFQGNSAPDKSGLPSDRFSAERTGGSVSTLTIQRTQQEDSAVYLCASSSLKGANGYTFGSGTRLTVV.

The CDR3 loop reads CASSQTSGGNYEQYF. DNA of the CDR3: TGTGCCAGCAGCCAAACTAGCGGGGGAAACTACGAGCAGTACTTC. The chain recombines TRBV9 with TRBJ2-7, with TRBD2 identical over 11 bases. This CDR3 comprises 15 residues. V gave up 4 bases and J gave up 3 bases; unmatched junction bases: 6. CDR1 is SGDLS and CDR2 is YYNGEE in the germline V gene.

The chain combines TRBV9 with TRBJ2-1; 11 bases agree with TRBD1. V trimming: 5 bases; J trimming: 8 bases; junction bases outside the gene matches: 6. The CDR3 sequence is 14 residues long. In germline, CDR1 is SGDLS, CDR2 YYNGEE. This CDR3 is CASSGQGAGYEQFF. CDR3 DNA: TGTGCCAGCAGTGGACAGGGGGCCGGCTATGAGCAGTTCTTC.

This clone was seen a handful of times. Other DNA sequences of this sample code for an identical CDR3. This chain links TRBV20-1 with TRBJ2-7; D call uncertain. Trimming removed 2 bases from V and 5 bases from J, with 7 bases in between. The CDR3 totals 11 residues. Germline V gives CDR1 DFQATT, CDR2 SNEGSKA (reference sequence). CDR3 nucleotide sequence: TGCAGTGCTAGATCCGGTCACGAGCAGTACTTC. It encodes CSARSGHEQYF.

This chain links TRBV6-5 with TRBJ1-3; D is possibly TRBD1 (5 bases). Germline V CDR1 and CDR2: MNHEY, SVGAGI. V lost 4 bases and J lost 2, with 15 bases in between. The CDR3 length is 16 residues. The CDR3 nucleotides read TGTGCCAGCAGTTCCCTAGGGGCTACCGCTGGAAACACCATATATTTT. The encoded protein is CASSSLGATAGNTIYF.

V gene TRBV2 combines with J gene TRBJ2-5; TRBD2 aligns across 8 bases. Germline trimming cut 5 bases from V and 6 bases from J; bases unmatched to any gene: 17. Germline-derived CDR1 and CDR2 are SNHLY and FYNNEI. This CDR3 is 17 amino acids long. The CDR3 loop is CASSKTTQGLEAKTQYF. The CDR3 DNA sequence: TGTGCCAGCAGTAAAACCACCCAGGGACTAGAGGCGAAGACCCAGTACTTC.

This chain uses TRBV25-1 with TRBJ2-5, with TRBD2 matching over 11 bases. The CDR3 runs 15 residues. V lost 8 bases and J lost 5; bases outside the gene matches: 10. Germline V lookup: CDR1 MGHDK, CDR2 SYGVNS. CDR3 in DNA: TGTGCCAGCGCCACTAGCGGGGGTGTGACGGAGACCCAGTACTTC. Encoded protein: CASATSGGVTETQYF.

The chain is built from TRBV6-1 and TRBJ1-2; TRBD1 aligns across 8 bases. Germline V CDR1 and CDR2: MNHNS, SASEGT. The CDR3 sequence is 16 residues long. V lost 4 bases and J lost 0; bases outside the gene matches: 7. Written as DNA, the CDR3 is TGTGCCAGCAGTGGGGCAGGGGGCGATCCTAACTATGGCTACACCTTC. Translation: CASSGAGGDPNYGYTF.

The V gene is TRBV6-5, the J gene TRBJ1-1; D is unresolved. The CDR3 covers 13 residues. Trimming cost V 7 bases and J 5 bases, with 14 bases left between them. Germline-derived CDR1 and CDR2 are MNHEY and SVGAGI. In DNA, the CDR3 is TGTGCCAGCACCTACCCCGGGAGGACTGAAGCTTTCTTT. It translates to CASTYPGRTEAFF.

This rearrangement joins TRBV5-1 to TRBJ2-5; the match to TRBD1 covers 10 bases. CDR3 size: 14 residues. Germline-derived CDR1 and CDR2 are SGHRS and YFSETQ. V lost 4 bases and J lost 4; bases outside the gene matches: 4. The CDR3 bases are TGCGCCAGCAGCAGACAGGGGGCCTTAGAGACCCAGTACTTC. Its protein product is CASSRQGALETQYF.

This chain's CDR3 is CSVQAGTANQPQHF. The CDR3 DNA reads as TGCAGCGTGCAGGCTGGGACAGCTAATCAGCCCCAGCATTTT. V usage is TRBV29-1 and J usage is TRBJ1-5; the match to TRBD1 covers 7 bases. Germline assignment: CDR1 SQVTM and CDR2 ANQGSEA. V shed 6 bases and J 4 bases; nucleotides not matched to a gene: 9. The CDR3 extends over 14 amino acids.

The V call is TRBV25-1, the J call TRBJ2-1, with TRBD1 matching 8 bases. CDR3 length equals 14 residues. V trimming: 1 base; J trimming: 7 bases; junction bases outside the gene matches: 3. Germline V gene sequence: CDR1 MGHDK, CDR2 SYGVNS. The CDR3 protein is CASSELDRANEQFF. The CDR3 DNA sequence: TGTGCCAGCAGTGAATTGGACAGGGCGAATGAGCAGTTCTTC.

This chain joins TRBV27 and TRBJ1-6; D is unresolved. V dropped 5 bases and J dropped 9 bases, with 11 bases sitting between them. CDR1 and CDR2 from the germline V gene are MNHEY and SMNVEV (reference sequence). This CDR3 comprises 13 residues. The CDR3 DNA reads TGTGCCAGCAGTCTAGCGGTGACTTCACCCCTCCACTTT. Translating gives CASSLAVTSPLHF.

CDR3: CASSKGHPPSNYGYTF. The CDR3 DNA sequence: TGCGCCAGCAGCAAGGGACACCCACCTTCTAACTATGGCTACACCTTC. The V gene is TRBV5-1, the J gene TRBJ1-2, with TRBD1 as a possible D gene (6 bases). Germline V gene lookup returns CDR1 SGHRS and CDR2 YFSETQ. This CDR3 region has 16 residues. V was cut by 4 bases and J by 0 bases, with 16 bases left in between.

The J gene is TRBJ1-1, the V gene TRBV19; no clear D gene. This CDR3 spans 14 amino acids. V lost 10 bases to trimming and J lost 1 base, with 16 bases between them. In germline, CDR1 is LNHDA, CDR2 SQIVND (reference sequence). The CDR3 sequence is CATHMVGRNTEAFF. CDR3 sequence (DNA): TGTGCCACCCACATGGTGGGGAGGAACACTGAAGCTTTCTTT.

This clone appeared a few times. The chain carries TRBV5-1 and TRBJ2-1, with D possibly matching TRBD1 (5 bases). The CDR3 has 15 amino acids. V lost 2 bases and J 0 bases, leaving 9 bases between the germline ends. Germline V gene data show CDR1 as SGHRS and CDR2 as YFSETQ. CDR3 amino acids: CASSFTGVSYNEQFF. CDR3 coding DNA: TGCGCCAGCAGCTTTACAGGTGTCTCCTACAATGAGCAGTTCTTC.

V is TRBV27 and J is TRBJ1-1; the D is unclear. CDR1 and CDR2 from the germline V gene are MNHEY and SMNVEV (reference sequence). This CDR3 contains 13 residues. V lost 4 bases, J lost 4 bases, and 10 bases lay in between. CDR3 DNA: TGTGCCAGCAGTTCCCTCGGTGGCACTGAAGCTTTCTTT. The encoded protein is CASSSLGGTEAFF.

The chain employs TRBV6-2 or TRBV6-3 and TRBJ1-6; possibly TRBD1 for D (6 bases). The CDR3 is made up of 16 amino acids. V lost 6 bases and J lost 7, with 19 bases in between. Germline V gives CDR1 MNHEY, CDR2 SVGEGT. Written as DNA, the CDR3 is TGTGCCAGCAGCCCGGCAGGGGCCACTCGGAATTCACCCCTCCACTTT. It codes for CASSPAGATRNSPLHF.

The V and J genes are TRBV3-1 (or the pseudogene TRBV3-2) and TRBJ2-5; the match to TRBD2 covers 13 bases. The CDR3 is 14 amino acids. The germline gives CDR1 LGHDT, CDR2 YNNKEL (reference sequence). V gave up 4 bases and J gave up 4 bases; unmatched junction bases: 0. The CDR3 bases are TGTGCCAGCAGCCGGACTAGCGGGGGAGAGACCCAGTACTTC. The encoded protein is CASSRTSGGETQYF.

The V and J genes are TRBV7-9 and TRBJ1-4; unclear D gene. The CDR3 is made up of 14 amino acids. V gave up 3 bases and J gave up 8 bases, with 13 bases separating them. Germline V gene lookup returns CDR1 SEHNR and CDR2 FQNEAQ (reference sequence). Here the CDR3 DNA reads TGTGCCAGCAGCTTGAAGGGAGGGAAGGAAAAACTGTTTTTT. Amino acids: CASSLKGGKEKLFF.

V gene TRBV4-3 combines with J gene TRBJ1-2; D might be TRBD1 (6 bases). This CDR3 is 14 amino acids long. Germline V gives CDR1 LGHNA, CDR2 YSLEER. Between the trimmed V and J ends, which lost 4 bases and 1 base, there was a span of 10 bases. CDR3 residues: CASSPGRGNYGYTF. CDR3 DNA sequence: TGCGCCAGCAGCCCGGGCAGGGGTAACTATGGCTACACCTTC.